Below are 8 T cell receptor beta chains sequenced from a single sample in a study of identical twins (dated by TCRdb to about 2016). The library was generated by 5' RACE. Instrument on record: Illumina HiSeq 2000. TCRdb passed the public sequencing reads through fastp at Q25 and MiXCR, retaining productive beta sequences. One record per CDR3 amino acid sequence lists the most common genes and DNA. This sample has approximately 500,000 distinct CDR3 sequences in its table, and roughly a quarter of those were observed once. The ten largest clonotypes hold 2.5% to 3.5% of the sample. This same sample was also taken into another study, of T cells expressing NK-cell markers.

Material for sequencing was CD4+ T cells sorted from blood. The source is a woman aged 18-29 years in good health.

The rearrangement joins TRBV20-1 to TRBJ2-7; TRBD2 matches at 8 bases. Losses at the gene ends were 4 bases for V and 6 bases for J; bases not matched to a gene: 8. This CDR3 has 13 amino acids. Per the germline V gene, CDR1 is DFQATT and CDR2 is SNEGSKA (reference sequence). The CDR3 is CSAIPGLEGEQYF. CDR3 bases: TGCAGTGCTATTCCGGGACTAGAGGGCGAGCAGTACTTC.

This clonotype was recorded a few times. The gene calls are TRBV18 and TRBJ1-1; no firm D call. V lost 3 bases, J lost 4 bases, and 9 bases lay in between. This CDR3 is built from 13 residues. Germline V CDR1 and CDR2: KGHSH, LQKENI. CDR3 nucleotides: TGTGCCAGCTCACCGAGGAGCGGCACTGAAGCTTTCTTT. Translating it yields CASSPRSGTEAFF.

This clonotype was seen at least ten times. The V gene is TRBV10-3, the J gene TRBJ1-1; 8 bases line up with TRBD1. The germline gives CDR1 ENHRY, CDR2 SYGVKD. Trimming took 8 bases from V and 5 from J; bases not matched to a gene: 7. This CDR3 region has 13 residues. For the CDR3, the DNA is TGTGCCATCGGACAGGGAAGTGGAACTGAAGCTTTCTTT. Its protein product is CAIGQGSGTEAFF.

As regards this clonotype: One end of the junction is discordant with germline, which a read error may explain. V is TRBV3-1 and J is TRBJ2-1; no reliable D call. CDR3 length: 13 residues. CDR1 and CDR2 (germline): LGHDT, YNNKEL (reference sequence). CDR3 in amino acids: CASSQALALGLLF. CDR3 coding DNA: TGTGCCAGCAGCCAAGCCCTCGCCCTCGGCCTACTCTTC.

This clonotype was counted a few times. The chain is built from TRBV5-1 and TRBJ1-6; 8 bases match TRBD1. The CDR3 length is 16 residues. Looked up from germline, CDR1 is SGHRS and CDR2 is YFSETQ. V lost 3 bases and J lost 2; bases outside the gene matches: 4. The CDR3 sequence: CASSSGQGTYNSPLHF. The CDR3 region has the DNA TGCGCCAGCAGCTCCGGACAGGGAACCTATAATTCACCCCTCCACTTT.

This clonotype was counted at least ten times. The CDR3: CASSRQPGDTEAFF. The CDR3 nucleotides read TGTGCCAGCAGTCGACAACCGGGCGACACTGAAGCTTTCTTT. J is TRBJ1-1 and V is TRBV27; no firm D call. CDR3 size: 14 residues. The V end lost 5 bases, the J end lost 3 bases, and 13 bases lay between the germline ends. In germline, CDR1 is MNHEY, CDR2 SMNVEV (reference sequence).

In this sample, this clonotype turned up many times. This sequence joins TRBV5-5 and TRBJ1-5; D remains ambiguous. The CDR3 consists of 14 residues. The V end lost 0 bases, the J end lost 0 bases, and 4 bases lay between the germline ends. Per germline, CDR1 SGHKS and CDR2 YYEKEE (reference sequence). CDR3 sequence (DNA): TGTGCCAGCAGCTTGGATTATAGCAATCAGCCCCAGCATTTT. This translates into CASSLDYSNQPQHF.

V usage is TRBV5-1 and J usage is TRBJ2-3; D is perhaps TRBD2 (6 bases). The CDR3 is made up of 13 amino acids. Per the germline V gene, CDR1 is SGHRS and CDR2 is YFSETQ. Trimming left V 4 bases short and J 6 bases short, with 12 bases between. In nucleotides, the CDR3 is TGCGCCAGCAGCGGGGGGACTTTTGATACGCAGTATTTT. It encodes CASSGGTFDTQYF.